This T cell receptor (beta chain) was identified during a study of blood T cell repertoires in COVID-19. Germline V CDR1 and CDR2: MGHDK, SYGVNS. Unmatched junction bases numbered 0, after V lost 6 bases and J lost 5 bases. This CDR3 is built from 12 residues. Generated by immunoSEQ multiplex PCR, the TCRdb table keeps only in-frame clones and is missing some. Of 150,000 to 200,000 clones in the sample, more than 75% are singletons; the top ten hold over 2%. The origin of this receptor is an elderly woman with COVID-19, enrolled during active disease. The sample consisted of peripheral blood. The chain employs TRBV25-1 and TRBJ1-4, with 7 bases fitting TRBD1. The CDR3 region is CASRTGNEKLFF. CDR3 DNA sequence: TGTGCCAGCAGGACAGGGAATGAAAAACTGTTTTTT. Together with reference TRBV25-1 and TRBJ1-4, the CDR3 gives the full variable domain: EADIYQTPRYLVIGTGKKITLECSQTMGHDKMYWYQQDPGMELHLIHYSYGVNSTEKGDLSSESTVSRIRTEHFPLTLESARPSHTSQYLCASRTGNEKLFFGSGTQLSVL.